The 24 T cell receptor beta chains given below trace back to one sample, sequenced in a study of blood T cells in healthy people across ages. A second 7 to 11 cycle PCR used barcoded and J-beta primers. TCRdb re-analysed the 5' RACE reads in MiXCR, keeping a single row per CDR3 protein. The sample lists hundreds of thousands of distinct CDR3 sequences, about a fifth seen once, with roughly 22% in the top ten. Sequenced: blood. All receptors come from a man aged 65 to 79 in good health.

This clonotype has more than one count but fewer than ten. V and J are TRBV27 and TRBJ1-2, with D possibly being TRBD1 (6 bases). Germline-derived CDR1 and CDR2 are MNHEY and SMNVEV (reference sequence). This CDR3 is built from 13 residues. Deletions cut 6 bases from V and 6 bases from J, with 14 bases between. The CDR3 protein is CASSPDRRHGYTF. The DNA for the CDR3 is TGTGCCAGCAGCCCAGACAGGAGGCATGGCTACACCTTC.

This clonotype was seen only a few times. One junction end disagrees with the germline gene, perhaps due to a read error. This rearrangement joins TRBV29-1 to TRBJ1-1; no firm D call. The CDR3 is 10 amino acids. Germline V CDR1 and CDR2: SQVTM, ANQGSEA. The CDR3 nucleotides read TGCAGCGGTGAAGGAGCAGAAGCTTTCTTT. This codes for CSGEGAEAFF. The full variable domain, in which reference TRBV29-1 and TRBJ1-1 provide the parts outside the CDR3, is SAVISQKPSRDICQRGTSLTIQCQVDSQVTMMFWYRQQPGQSLTLIATANQGSEATYESGFVIDKFPISRPNLTFSTLTVSNMSPEDSSIYLCSGEGAEAFFGQGTRLTVV.

This clonotype was detected only a few times. V usage is TRBV6-6 and J usage is TRBJ1-2; no reliable D call. The CDR3 is 12 amino acids. The V end was cut by 4 bases, the J end by 8 bases, with 11 bases between. Germline V gene data show CDR1 as MNHNY and CDR2 as SVGAGI (reference sequence). CDR3 in amino acids: CASSSAMGGYTF. The CDR3 nucleotides are TGTGCCAGCAGTTCTGCGATGGGGGGCTACACCTTC.

This clonotype has just a few counts. The chain uses TRBV5-1 and TRBJ1-4; D uncertain. Germline V CDR1 and CDR2: SGHRS, YFSETQ. V gave up 5 bases and J gave up 0 bases, with 8 bases separating them. This CDR3 has 14 residues. The DNA for the CDR3 is TGCGCCAGCAGTCCCCATACAACTAATGAAAAACTGTTTTTT. Its translation: CASSPHTTNEKLFF. The whole variable domain, remainder taken from reference TRBV5-1 and TRBJ1-4, is KAGVTQTPRYLIKTRGQQVTLSCSPISGHRSVSWYQQTPGQGLQFLFEYFSETQRNKGNFPGRFSGRQFSNSRSEMNVSTLELGDSALYLCASSPHTTNEKLFFGSGTQLSVL.

The chain is built from TRBV12-3 or TRBV12-4 and TRBJ1-5, with D tentatively TRBD1 (6 bases). The CDR3 runs to 16 residues. Trimming removed 6 bases at V and 0 bases at J, with 15 bases between. CDR3 coding DNA: TGTGCCAGCAGCCAGACAGGTCCCTCTAGCAATCAGCCCCAGCATTTT. Translated, it gives CASSQTGPSSNQPQHF.

V gene TRBV7-9 combines with J gene TRBJ2-1; 9 nucleotides match TRBD2. After removal of 5 bases from V and 8 bases from J, the junction contained 7 bases not matched to a gene. Germline CDR1 reads SEHNR; CDR2 reads FQNEAQ (reference sequence). The CDR3 extends over 14 amino acids. The CDR3 DNA is TGTGCCAGCAGCCCCCCAGCGGGAGGTTATGAGCAGTTCTTC. Encoded protein: CASSPPAGGYEQFF.

V gene TRBV3-1 combines with J gene TRBJ1-1; the D gene is possibly TRBD1 (5 bases). The V gene's germline CDR1 is LGHDT and CDR2 YNNKEL (reference sequence). Trimming took 4 bases from V and 0 from J, leaving 15 bases between them. This CDR3 is 16 amino acids long. The CDR3 loop reads CASSPLLAGMNTEAFF. The CDR3, as DNA: TGTGCCAGCAGCCCCCTCCTCGCAGGGATGAACACTGAAGCTTTCTTT.

This clonotype occurred a few times. V is TRBV7-2 and J is TRBJ1-3; tentative D call: TRBD1 (5 bases). The CDR3 runs to 15 residues. Trimming took off 8 bases at V and 7 bases at J, with 21 bases between the two ends. The germline gives CDR1 SGHTA, CDR2 FQGNSA. CDR3 sequence (DNA): TGTGCCAGCGGCTCCGCGGCGGGGCCACAGAACACCATATATTTT. This gives the protein CASGSAAGPQNTIYF.

The V call is TRBV30, the J call TRBJ2-3, with no clear D. Trimming cost V 4 bases and J 6 bases, with 17 bases left between them. This CDR3 comprises 14 residues. CDR1 is GTSNPN and CDR2 is SVGIG in the germline V gene (reference sequence). CDR3 DNA sequence: TGTGCCTGGATCCCGGTGAGATCGTCGGATACGCAGTATTTT. It translates to CAWIPVRSSDTQYF.

The chain employs TRBV12-3 or TRBV12-4 and TRBJ1-3; D is perhaps TRBD1 (6 bases). V lost 6 bases and J 0 bases, leaving 12 bases between the germline ends. The CDR3 loop spans 15 amino acids. CDR3 DNA: TGTGCCAGCAGCTTTGGGGGCGCCTCTGGAAACACCATATATTTT. It specifies CASSFGGASGNTIYF.

The chain joins TRBV5-1 to TRBJ1-1; 7 positions match TRBD1. This CDR3 comprises 15 residues. The germline V gene encodes CDR1 SGHRS and CDR2 YFSETQ. The junction had 6 bases not matched to a gene; V was cut back by 1 base and J by 3 bases. CDR3 in DNA: TGCGCCAGCAGCTTGTCAGGGGGGCGATACACTGAAGCTTTCTTT. The encoded protein is CASSLSGGRYTEAFF. The variable domain in full, completed from reference TRBV5-1 and TRBJ1-1, reads KAGVTQTPRYLIKTRGQQVTLSCSPISGHRSVSWYQQTPGQGLQFLFEYFSETQRNKGNFPGRFSGRQFSNSRSEMNVSTLELGDSALYLCASSLSGGRYTEAFFGQGTRLTVV.

The chain couples TRBV27 to TRBJ1-1; tentative D call: TRBD1 (5 bases). This CDR3 has 14 amino acids. V shed 4 bases and J shed 4 bases, with 13 bases lying between them. Germline values: CDR1 MNHEY, CDR2 SMNVEV (reference sequence). The CDR3 here is CASSSQGRGTEAFF. The CDR3 DNA follows: TGTGCCAGCAGTTCCCAGGGTAGGGGCACTGAAGCTTTCTTT.

This clonotype was picked up one time. This sequence joins TRBV6-6 and TRBJ2-7; possibly TRBD1 for D (5 bases). The V gene's germline CDR1 is MNHNY and CDR2 SVGAGI (reference sequence). CDR3 length: 13 residues. V was cut by 2 bases and J by 4 bases, with 9 bases left in between. CDR3: CASSYETAYEQYV. CDR3 DNA sequence: TGTGCCAGCAGTTACGAGACAGCGTACGAGCAGTACGTC.

In its sample, this clonotype was seen many times. This CDR3 reads CASSPKWELGARRDEQFF. The CDR3 DNA follows: TGTGCCAGCAGTCCCAAGTGGGAATTAGGCGCCAGGCGGGATGAGCAGTTCTTC. The chain has TRBV12-3 or TRBV12-4 and TRBJ2-1; a possible D gene is TRBD2 (5 bases). The CDR3 has 18 amino acids. V was shortened by 5 bases and J by 8 bases, with 28 bases between the two germline ends.

The chain links TRBV20-1 to TRBJ2-4; weak D call: TRBD1 (6 bases). This CDR3 has 16 residues. Trimming shortened V by 0 bases and J by 3 bases, and 15 bases separated the two germline ends. Germline V gives CDR1 DFQATT, CDR2 SNEGSKA (reference sequence). The CDR3, as DNA: TGCAGTGCTAGAGAATACCCGGACAGTAACAAAAACATTCAGTACTTC. It is translated as CSAREYPDSNKNIQYF.

The CDR3 loop reads CATSDPGQGGTDTQYF. In nucleotides, the CDR3 is TGTGCCACCAGTGACCCGGGACAGGGAGGCACAGATACGCAGTATTTT. This chain joins TRBV24-1 and TRBJ2-3; the match to TRBD1 covers 9 bases. The germline CDR1 and CDR2 sequences are KGHDR and SFDVKD. The CDR3 covers 16 residues. V was clipped by 4 bases and J by 1 base; unmatched bases: 5.

V usage is TRBV24-1 and J usage is TRBJ2-2, with 11 nucleotides matching TRBD2. The CDR3 totals 16 residues. V lost 3 bases and J lost 4; bases outside the gene matches: 3. The germline V gene has CDR1 KGHDR and CDR2 SFDVKD. The CDR3 reads CATSDAGTSGTGELFF. CDR3 DNA: TGTGCCACCAGTGATGCCGGGACTAGCGGCACCGGGGAGCTGTTTTTT.

The chain combines TRBV18 with TRBJ2-1; TRBD1 might be the D (5 bases). Trimming pared 1 base from V and 15 bases from J, leaving 10 bases between. Germline CDR1 KGHSH, CDR2 LQKENI. This CDR3 region has 11 residues. The CDR3 protein is CASSPRTGRFF. The CDR3, as DNA: TGTGCCAGCTCACCACGCACAGGCAGGTTCTTC.

The rearrangement joins TRBV18 to TRBJ2-5; 8 nucleotides match TRBD1. Germline assignment: CDR1 KGHSH and CDR2 LQKENI. V shed 0 bases, J shed 5 bases, and the junction held 5 bases outside the gene matches. There are 15 residues in the CDR3. The CDR3 DNA follows: TGTGCCAGCTCACCACCGTCGACAGGGGAGGAGACCCAGTACTTC. It translates to CASSPPSTGEETQYF. Full variable domain (rest looked up from reference TRBV18 and TRBJ2-5): NAGVMQNPRHLVRRRGQEARLRCSPMKGHSHVYWYRQLPEEGLKFMVYLQKENIIDESGMPKERFSAEFPKEGPSILRIQQVVRGDSAAYFCASSPPSTGEETQYFGPGTRLLVL.

The chain carries TRBV29-1 and TRBJ2-3, with a weak D call TRBD2 (6 bases). The CDR3 is 11 amino acids. Trimming took off 4 bases at V and 7 bases at J, with 9 bases between the two ends. Germline lookup yields CDR1 SQVTM and CDR2 ANQGSEA. CDR3: CSVVRENTQYF. CDR3 bases: TGCAGCGTTGTGCGGGAAAATACGCAGTATTTT.

In this sample, this clonotype turned up a few times. CDR3 residues: CASSLATGRTDTQYF. The CDR3 bases are TGTGCCAGCAGCTTGGCAACAGGGAGAACAGATACGCAGTATTTT. The rearrangement uses TRBV7-6 and TRBJ2-3; D might be TRBD1 (6 bases). V was shortened by 3 bases and J by 3 bases, with 13 bases between the two germline ends. Germline V gives CDR1 SGHVS, CDR2 FNYEAQ. CDR3 length equals 15 residues. The full variable domain, with the rest looked up from reference TRBV7-6 and TRBJ2-3, is GAGVSQSPRYKVTKRGQDVALRCDPISGHVSLYWYRQALGQGPEFLTYFNYEAQQDKSGLPNDRFSAERPEGSISTLTIQRTEQRDSAMYRCASSLATGRTDTQYFGPGTRLTVL.

This clonotype was picked up a small number of times. The chain uses TRBV14 and TRBJ2-7; D possibly corresponds to TRBD1 (6 bases). There are 14 residues in the CDR3. Trimming pared 4 bases from V and 0 bases from J, leaving 10 bases between. CDR1 is SGHDN and CDR2 is FVKESK in the germline V gene. The CDR3 nucleotides are TGTGCCAGCAGCCGAGACAGGTTCTCCTACGAGCAGTACTTC. The encoded protein is CASSRDRFSYEQYF.

This clonotype was seen a handful of times. V and J are TRBV7-3 and TRBJ2-1, with 13 bases fitting TRBD2. The CDR3 runs to 16 residues. V lost 4 bases and J lost 2; bases outside the gene matches: 2. The germline CDR1 and CDR2 sequences are SGHTA and FQGTGA. The CDR3 protein is CASSSGTSGTYNEQFF. CDR3 bases: TGTGCCAGCAGCTCGGGGACTAGCGGGACCTACAATGAGCAGTTCTTC.

This clonotype was seen more than once but under ten times. The gene calls are TRBV5-1 and TRBJ2-1; 9 bases are a match to TRBD1. The CDR3 consists of 15 residues. The J segment lost 6 bases and the V segment lost 0 bases, leaving 4 bases of the junction unmatched. Germline V gene lookup returns CDR1 SGHRS and CDR2 YFSETQ. In DNA form, the CDR3 reads TGCGCCAGCAGCTTGGCGGGACAGGGCCTCAATGAGCAGTTCTTC. It specifies CASSLAGQGLNEQFF.